The entry that follows covers one TCR beta chain sequence. What it recognizes is unknown. Expansion with viral peptide pools was applied to antigen-specific CD4+ T cells by the ViraFEST assay prior to sequencing. CD4+ T cell isolation took place after approximately 11 days of culture. Nobody among the vaccine recipients had prior SARS-CoV-2 infection (nucleocapsid antibodies were negative). Wells of more than 1.5 million PBMC each were grown with 10 IU/ml IL-2 and about 10 ug/ml peptides. The sample comes from a study of vaccination effects on CD4 cells after COVID-19. Study findings and constraints: Late post-vaccination samples showed marked contraction of infection- and vaccine-induced clones.

The protocol was immunoSEQ multiplex PCR, while the TCRdb copy is restricted to in-frame clones and leaves out a portion. The sample has tens of thousands of clones, about two thirds seen once. The CDR3 has 15 residues. V shed 3 bases and J 6 bases; nucleotides not matched to a gene: 6. Germline CDR1 is LNHDA and CDR2 is SQIVND (reference sequence). This clonotype was sampled from a human donor who received a COVID-19 vaccine. The sample consisted of CD4+ T cells from PBMCs cultured with SARS-CoV-2 spike peptides, taken before COVID-19 vaccination. The chain employs TRBV19 and TRBJ2-1, with TRBD2 matching over 9 bases. CDR3 region: CASSMISGSGNEQFF. CDR3 nucleotides: TGTGCCAGTAGTATGATTAGCGGGAGTGGCAATGAGCAGTTCTTC.